Below, one TCR beta chain is given with its context. These data are taken from a study of blood T cell repertoires in COVID-19. Sequencing used immunoSEQ multiplex PCR; TCRdb keeps in-frame clones, though not all of them. The sample records approximately 72,000 clones, nearly 90% being singletons. Unmatched junction bases numbered 2, after V lost 6 bases and J lost 5 bases. This CDR3 is built from 13 residues. Per the germline V gene, CDR1 is MNHEY and CDR2 is SVGAGI. V is TRBV6-5 and J is TRBJ2-3; TRBD1 matches at 10 bases. Material: peripheral blood. The receptor was isolated from a man aged 45-60 years with acute or convalescent COVID-19. In DNA form, the CDR3 reads TGTGCCAGCAGGACAGGGGGCGAAGATACGCAGTATTTT. Protein sequence: CASRTGGEDTQYF.